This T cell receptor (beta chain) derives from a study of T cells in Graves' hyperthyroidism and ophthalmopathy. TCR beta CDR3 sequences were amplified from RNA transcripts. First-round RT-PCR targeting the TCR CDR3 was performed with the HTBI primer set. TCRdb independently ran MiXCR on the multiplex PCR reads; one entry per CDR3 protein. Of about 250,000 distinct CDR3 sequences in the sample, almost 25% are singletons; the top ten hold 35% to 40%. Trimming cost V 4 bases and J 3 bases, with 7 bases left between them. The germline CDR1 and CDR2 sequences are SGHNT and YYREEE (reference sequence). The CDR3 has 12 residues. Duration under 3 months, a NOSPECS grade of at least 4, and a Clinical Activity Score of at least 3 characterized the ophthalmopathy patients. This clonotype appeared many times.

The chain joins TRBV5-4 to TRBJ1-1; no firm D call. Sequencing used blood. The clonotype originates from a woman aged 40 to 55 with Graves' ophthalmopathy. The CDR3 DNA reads TGTGCCAGCAGCCACCGGGACACTGAAGCTTTCTTT. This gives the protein CASSHRDTEAFF. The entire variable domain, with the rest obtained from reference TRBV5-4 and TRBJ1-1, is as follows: ETGVTQSPTHLIKTRGQQVTLRCSSQSGHNTVSWYQQALGQGPQFIFQYYREEENGRGNFPPRFSGLQFPNYSSELNVNALELDDSALYLCASSHRDTEAFFGQGTRLTVV.